What follows are 28 T cell receptor beta chains derived from one specimen sequenced in a study of monozygotic twins with inflammatory bowel disease. Reprocessing the 5' RACE reads, TCRdb reports a single entry for every CDR3 protein and omits DNA. This sample's table reports some 200,000 distinct CDR3 sequences. Sequenced material: blood. These receptors originate from a human donor with ulcerative colitis or Crohn's disease, or a healthy co-twin of an affected twin (not recorded which).

The rearrangement uses TRBV12-3 or TRBV12-4 and TRBJ1-4; there is no DNA to check the TCRdb D call of TRBD1. This CDR3 region has 14 residues. The chain's CDR3 is CASSGEQGGEKLFF.

The rearrangement links TRBV12-3 or TRBV12-4 to TRBJ1-1; the D gene TCRdb calls, TRBD1, cannot be checked with no DNA. This CDR3 comprises 14 residues. CDR3 region: CASSSGQVDTEAFF.

The rearrangement uses TRBV3-1 and TRBJ2-1; TCRdb indicates TRBD2, and absent DNA this call remains unverified. CDR3 size: 15 residues. Germline V gene sequence: CDR1 LGHDT, CDR2 YNNKEL (reference sequence). The chain's CDR3 is CASSQGLAGGPEQFF.

This chain links TRBV5-1 with TRBJ1-4; lacking DNA, the TRBD1 call made by TCRdb goes unchecked. CDR1 and CDR2 from the germline V gene are SGHRS and YFSETQ. The CDR3 is 14 amino acids. CDR3 amino acids: CASSSGRDREKLFF.

The chain has TRBV7-2 and TRBJ2-2. This CDR3 region has 15 residues. The germline gives CDR1 SGHTA, CDR2 FQGNSA. Here the CDR3 reads CASSLGVTNTGELFF.

This chain joins TRBV19 and TRBJ2-4; the TCRdb call, TRBD1, lacks DNA for checking. This CDR3 has 14 amino acids. The germline CDR1 and CDR2 sequences are LNHDA and SQIVND (reference sequence). CDR3 sequence: CASRVTGLRDIQYF. Full variable domain (missing parts from reference TRBV19 and TRBJ2-4): DGGITQSPKYLFRKEGQNVTLSCEQNLNHDAMYWYRQDPGQGLRLIYYSQIVNDFQKGDIAEGYSVSREKKESFPLTVTSAQKNPTAFYLCASRVTGLRDIQYFGAGTRLSVL.

The chain has TRBV5-6 and TRBJ2-1; TCRdb returns TRBD1, unconfirmable since there is no DNA. CDR3 length equals 14 residues. Germline V lookup: CDR1 SGHDT, CDR2 YYEEEE. The CDR3 protein is CASIPGQMPNEQFF.

The chain combines TRBV5-6 with TRBJ2-4; TCRdb lists TRBD1, though no DNA is available to test this call. Germline V gene data show CDR1 as SGHDT and CDR2 as YYEEEE. The CDR3 consists of 15 residues. CDR3 in amino acids: CASSLGVGAKNIQYF. The variable domain in full, completed from reference TRBV5-6 and TRBJ2-4, reads DAGVTQSPTHLIKTRGQQVTLRCSPKSGHDTVSWYQQALGQGPQFIFQYYEEEERQRGNFPDRFSGHQFPNYSSELNVNALLLGDSALYLCASSLGVGAKNIQYFGAGTRLSVL.

V usage is TRBV20-1 and J usage is TRBJ2-7; TCRdb's D call of TRBD1 is untestable without DNA. The CDR3 loop spans 12 amino acids. In germline, CDR1 is DFQATT, CDR2 SNEGSKA (reference sequence). The CDR3 sequence is CSARGGASEQYF.

This rearrangement joins TRBV7-8 to TRBJ1-1; TCRdb indicates TRBD1, and absent DNA this call remains unverified. CDR3 size: 15 residues. Per germline, CDR1 SGHVS and CDR2 FQNEAQ. CDR3 region: CASSVPRGGNTEAFF.

The chain carries TRBV29-1 and TRBJ2-6; TCRdb designates TRBD1, a call that cannot be tested without DNA. Per the germline V gene, CDR1 is SQVTM and CDR2 is ANQGSEA. This CDR3 has 16 residues. The CDR3 here is CSVRTGGISGTNVLTF. Using reference TRBV29-1 and TRBJ2-6 for the parts outside the CDR3, the full variable domain is SAVISQKPSRDICQRGTSLTIQCQVDSQVTMMFWYRQQPGQSLTLIATANQGSEATYESGFVIDKFPISRPNLTFSTLTVSNMSPEDSSIYLCSVRTGGISGTNVLTFGAGSRLTVL.

CDR3 amino acids: CASTHPAGLIEAFF. This sequence joins TRBV6-2 or TRBV6-3 and TRBJ1-1; TCRdb outputs TRBD1, but without DNA this stays unchecked. Germline loops: CDR1 MNHEY, CDR2 SVGEGT. The CDR3 runs to 14 residues.

V and J are TRBV2 and TRBJ1-5. The length of the CDR3 is 14 residues. The germline gives CDR1 SNHLY, CDR2 FYNNEI. Here the CDR3 reads CASSEGDSNQPQHF.

The chain joins TRBV5-1 to TRBJ2-1; as DNA is missing, the TRBD1 call by TCRdb cannot be tested. This CDR3 is 14 amino acids long. CDR1 is SGHRS and CDR2 is YFSETQ in the germline V gene. The CDR3 region is CASSVGTGPNEQFF. Filled out from reference TRBV5-1 and TRBJ2-1, the complete variable domain reads KAGVTQTPRYLIKTRGQQVTLSCSPISGHRSVSWYQQTPGQGLQFLFEYFSETQRNKGNFPGRFSGRQFSNSRSEMNVSTLELGDSALYLCASSVGTGPNEQFFGPGTRLTVL.

The chain is built from TRBV5-1 and TRBJ2-7; the D call of TRBD1 rests on TCRdb alone, since no DNA is present to check it. Germline assignment: CDR1 SGHRS and CDR2 YFSETQ. The CDR3 is 15 amino acids. This CDR3 reads CASSSHRQGFYEQYF. The whole variable domain, filled in from reference TRBV5-1 and TRBJ2-7, reads KAGVTQTPRYLIKTRGQQVTLSCSPISGHRSVSWYQQTPGQGLQFLFEYFSETQRNKGNFPGRFSGRQFSNSRSEMNVSTLELGDSALYLCASSSHRQGFYEQYFGPGTRLTVT.

This chain links TRBV20-1 with TRBJ2-1; no DNA is available, so the TRBD2 call from TCRdb remains unchecked. Germline CDR1 and CDR2: DFQATT and SNEGSKA (reference sequence). CDR3 length: 15 amino acids. CDR3 region: CSARDAAGAGNEQFF.

The V and J genes are TRBV27 and TRBJ2-3. The CDR3 consists of 14 residues. Germline CDR1 reads MNHEY; CDR2 reads SMNVEV (reference sequence). CDR3 in amino acids: CASSFPRFADTQYF.

The rearrangement joins TRBV9 to TRBJ2-3; TCRdb proposes TRBD1, but this gene call is untestable without DNA. The V gene's germline CDR1 is SGDLS and CDR2 YYNGEE. CDR3 size: 16 residues. The chain's CDR3 is CASSPGTGGNTDTQYF.

This chain uses TRBV3-1 with TRBJ1-1; checking the TCRdb D call of TRBD1 is not possible without DNA. The CDR3 has 15 residues. The germline V gene encodes CDR1 LGHDT and CDR2 YNNKEL (reference sequence). This CDR3 reads CASSLGQGRNTEAFF.

This rearrangement joins TRBV3-1 to TRBJ1-2. In germline, CDR1 is LGHDT, CDR2 YNNKEL (reference sequence). The CDR3 extends over 12 amino acids. Here the CDR3 reads CASSPISGGYTF.

The rearrangement uses TRBV5-1 and TRBJ2-1. Germline V gene sequence: CDR1 SGHRS, CDR2 YFSETQ. CDR3 length: 14 residues. This CDR3 reads CASSLGYSYNEQFF. Looking up the rest from reference TRBV5-1 and TRBJ2-1 gives the full variable domain: KAGVTQTPRYLIKTRGQQVTLSCSPISGHRSVSWYQQTPGQGLQFLFEYFSETQRNKGNFPGRFSGRQFSNSRSEMNVSTLELGDSALYLCASSLGYSYNEQFFGPGTRLTVL.

CDR3 sequence: CAIASGTSTDTQYF. The V call is TRBV10-3, the J call TRBJ2-3; TCRdb selects TRBD2, and the lack of DNA leaves this call unchecked. The CDR3 totals 14 residues. Germline V CDR1 and CDR2: ENHRY, SYGVKD.

The CDR3 sequence is CASSQGTWQETQYF. This chain joins TRBV3-1 and TRBJ2-5. Per the germline V gene, CDR1 is LGHDT and CDR2 is YNNKEL (reference sequence). The CDR3 length is 14 residues.

This chain uses TRBV7-2 with TRBJ1-2. Germline lookup yields CDR1 SGHTA and CDR2 FQGNSA. The CDR3 spans 13 residues. The CDR3 loop is CASSFRTPGGYTF.

This sequence joins TRBV6-5 and TRBJ1-2; TCRdb reports TRBD1, a call that lacks DNA to check it against. Per the germline V gene, CDR1 is MNHEY and CDR2 is SVGAGI. The length of the CDR3 is 14 residues. The CDR3 spells CASSYGSPLYGYTF.

The chain links TRBV3-1 to TRBJ1-5. This CDR3 comprises 15 residues. Germline V CDR1 and CDR2: LGHDT, YNNKEL (reference sequence). The CDR3: CASSQGQLSNQPQHF.

The rearrangement links TRBV7-2 to TRBJ1-1; TCRdb gives TRBD1 as the D gene, but with no DNA this cannot be confirmed. The CDR3 extends over 15 amino acids. Germline CDR1 is SGHTA and CDR2 is FQGNSA. CDR3: CASSPDWGPNTEAFF.

The V call is TRBV7-9, the J call TRBJ1-1; TCRdb proposes TRBD1, but this gene call is untestable without DNA. The germline gives CDR1 SEHNR, CDR2 FQNEAQ (reference sequence). The CDR3 runs to 15 residues. This chain's CDR3 is CASSPQGAGNTEAFF.